One and the same sample provided the 19 T cell receptor beta chains below, sequenced in a study of cytomegalovirus exposure and HLA in healthy donors. The data were produced by immunoSEQ multiplex PCR, yet TCRdb's version contains in-frame clones alone and is incomplete. The repertoire consists of approximately 150,000 clones, with approximately 86% occurring once and the leading ten covering 2% to 2.5%. The sequenced sample was PBMCs. These receptors were collected from a man younger than 40 in good health and CMV-seropositive.

The DNA of the CDR3 is TGTGCCAGCAGTGCCCGGGAGTCCCATGAAAAACTGTTTTTT. Amino acid sequence: CASSARESHEKLFF. The rearrangement links TRBV6-5 to TRBJ1-4; D not certain. V was cut by 5 bases and J by 6 bases, with 13 bases left in between. CDR3 length equals 14 residues. Germline CDR1 MNHEY, CDR2 SVGAGI.

J is TRBJ2-7 and V is TRBV19; 7 bases map to TRBD2. CDR1 is LNHDA and CDR2 is SQIVND in the germline V gene (reference sequence). The V and J ends lost 6 bases and 4 bases, in that order; junction bases with no gene match: 9. The CDR3 is 14 amino acids. For the CDR3, the DNA is TGTGCCAGTAGCTCGGGGGGTGTGCTTTACGAGCAGTACTTC. Translated: CASSSGGVLYEQYF.

The CDR3 DNA reads TGTGCCAGCAGCCACCCGACAGGGGGAAACACCATATATTTT. It is translated as CASSHPTGGNTIYF. This chain connects TRBV7-9 to TRBJ1-3, with 7 bases that match TRBD1. J gave up 4 bases and V 5 bases, and 5 bases lay outside the gene matches. This CDR3 region has 14 residues. The germline V gene encodes CDR1 SEHNR and CDR2 FQNEAQ (reference sequence). The whole variable domain, remainder taken from reference TRBV7-9 and TRBJ1-3, is DTGVSQNPRHKITKRGQNVTFRCDPISEHNRLYWYRQTLGQGPEFLTYFQNEAQLEKSRLLSDRFSAERPKGSFSTLEIQRTEQGDSAMYLCASSHPTGGNTIYFGEGSWLTVV.

This chain uses TRBV7-2 with TRBJ2-1; D is possibly TRBD2 (6 bases). The CDR3 length is 15 residues. V gave up 3 bases and J gave up 9 bases, with 18 bases separating them. CDR1 and CDR2 from the germline V gene are SGHTA and FQGNSA. The CDR3 nucleotides read TGTGCCAGCAGCTTCGGACTATCCAGTACCTTTGAGCAGTTCTTC. The encoded protein is CASSFGLSSTFEQFF.

The rearrangement joins TRBV27 to TRBJ2-7, with 7 nucleotides matching TRBD1. Germline loops: CDR1 MNHEY, CDR2 SMNVEV (reference sequence). Trimming removed 1 base from V and 0 bases from J; junction bases left unmatched: 12. This CDR3 region has 18 residues. The CDR3 reads CASSLFWGPGTASYEQYF. CDR3 sequence (DNA): TGTGCCAGCAGTTTATTCTGGGGGCCCGGGACAGCCTCCTACGAGCAGTACTTC.

The chain recombines TRBV6-5 with TRBJ2-2, with TRBD1 matching 7 bases. The germline CDR1 and CDR2 sequences are MNHEY and SVGAGI. The CDR3 has 15 residues. V was pared by 5 bases and J by 5 bases, with 8 bases of the junction left unmatched. CDR3 residues: CASSVVWTGTGELFF. CDR3 nucleotides: TGTGCCAGCAGTGTGGTTTGGACAGGAACCGGGGAGCTGTTTTTT.

The chain has TRBV4-1 and TRBJ2-7; 8 positions agree with TRBD1. In germline, CDR1 is MGHRA, CDR2 YSYEKL. V gave up 0 bases and J gave up 3 bases; unmatched junction bases: 7. The CDR3 covers 16 residues. As DNA, the CDR3 is TGCGCCAGCAGCCAAGAGATGACAGGGGAAGGCTACGAGCAGTACTTC. This sequence encodes CASSQEMTGEGYEQYF.

The count of this clone is one. The rearrangement uses TRBV18 and TRBJ2-5; 10 nucleotides agree with TRBD1. The ends lost 3 bases at V and 3 bases at J; junction bases unmatched: 1. The CDR3 runs to 14 residues. Germline V gene sequence: CDR1 KGHSH, CDR2 LQKENI. The CDR3, as DNA: TGTGCCAGCTCACCCGGGACAGGGGAAGAGACCCAGTACTTC. Encoded protein: CASSPGTGEETQYF.

The genes are TRBV7-3 and TRBJ2-3; perhaps TRBD2 as D (5 bases). V was shortened by 5 bases and J by 4 bases, with 10 bases between the two germline ends. This CDR3 has 13 residues. CDR1 and CDR2 from the germline V gene are SGHTA and FQGTGA. The CDR3 sequence is CASSPTEADTQYF. The CDR3 DNA follows: TGTGCCAGCAGCCCCACGGAGGCAGATACGCAGTATTTT.

The genes are TRBV5-6 and TRBJ2-1; TRBD2 is a possible D gene (5 bases). Trimming pared 2 bases from V and 5 bases from J, leaving 17 bases between. The CDR3 consists of 16 residues. Per the germline V gene, CDR1 is SGHDT and CDR2 is YYEEEE. The CDR3 sequence: CASSFLTGSMDNEQFF. DNA of the CDR3: TGTGCCAGCAGCTTTTTGACGGGGAGTATGGACAATGAGCAGTTCTTC.

The rearrangement joins TRBV19 to TRBJ1-2, with a tentative D call TRBD1 (5 bases). With 5 bases removed from V and 4 bases from J, the gap between germline ends came to 11 bases. CDR3 size: 13 residues. Germline assignment: CDR1 LNHDA and CDR2 SQIVND (reference sequence). The CDR3 here is CASSQGGGYGYTF. In DNA form, the CDR3 reads TGTGCCAGTAGTCAGGGAGGCGGCTATGGCTACACCTTC.

This clone turned up a few times. The chain couples TRBV6-6 to TRBJ1-1, with D perhaps TRBD1 (5 bases). This CDR3 has 13 residues. V lost 5 bases and J lost 1, with 8 bases in between. CDR1 MNHNY and CDR2 SVGAGI come from the germline V gene (reference sequence). In DNA form, the CDR3 reads TGTGCCAGCAGTCTTGGACAGAACACTGAAGCTTTCTTT. Its protein is CASSLGQNTEAFF.

The rearrangement joins TRBV7-6 to TRBJ2-1; the D is unclear. The CDR3 spans 16 residues. The V gene lost 1 base and the J gene lost 2 bases, with 12 bases spanning the gap. The germline gives CDR1 SGHVS, CDR2 FNYEAQ. CDR3 region: CASSLGWQVAYNEQFF. The CDR3 DNA is TGTGCCAGCAGCTTAGGTTGGCAGGTAGCCTACAATGAGCAGTTCTTC.

The CDR3 coding sequence is TGCGCCAGCAGCCAGCAGACTAGCGGGGGGGCGGGAGATACGCAGTATTTT. Encoded protein: CASSQQTSGGAGDTQYF. The V and J genes are TRBV4-3 and TRBJ2-3, with 14 nucleotides matching TRBD2. The CDR3 extends over 17 amino acids. Trimming at V came to 3 bases and at J to 5 bases, leaving 7 bases not matched to a gene. The germline V gene has CDR1 LGHNA and CDR2 YSLEER.

V gene TRBV19 combines with J gene TRBJ2-1; TRBD1 matches 8 bases. CDR1 is LNHDA, CDR2 SQIVND, per germline (reference sequence). Unmatched junction bases numbered 14, after V lost 7 bases and J lost 3 bases. CDR3 length equals 17 residues. CDR3 coding DNA: TGTGCCAGTACCTCTCGACCGGGACAGGCCATCTACAATGAGCAGTTCTTC. It is translated as CASTSRPGQAIYNEQFF.

This clone appeared a single time. The genes are TRBV2 and TRBJ2-2; 7 bases match TRBD2. The V and J ends lost 6 bases and 3 bases, in that order; junction bases with no gene match: 4. From germline, CDR1 is SNHLY and CDR2 FYNNEI. The CDR3 extends over 14 amino acids. As DNA, the CDR3 is TGTGCCAGCAGGGGGCTAGCGGACACCGGGGAGCTGTTTTTT. It codes for CASRGLADTGELFF.

This chain joins TRBV7-8 and TRBJ1-6, with 9 bases matching TRBD1. The CDR3 sequence is 18 residues long. Trimming cost V 2 bases and J 6 bases; bases outside gene matches: 11. CDR1 is SGHVS and CDR2 is FQNEAQ in the germline V gene. The CDR3 DNA follows: TGTGCCAGCAGCTTAAGGGACAGGGTACTCGGGGCTAATTCACCCCTCCACTTT. Translating it yields CASSLRDRVLGANSPLHF.

This clone has more than one count but fewer than ten. The J gene is TRBJ1-5, the V gene TRBV2, with 7 nucleotides matching TRBD1. CDR3 length: 16 residues. V dropped 4 bases and J dropped 0; count of bases not matched to a gene: 6. CDR1 SNHLY and CDR2 FYNNEI come from the germline V gene. CDR3 residues: CASSGTGPYSNQPQHF. The DNA of the CDR3 is TGTGCCAGCAGTGGGACAGGCCCCTATAGCAATCAGCCCCAGCATTTT.

The chain recombines TRBV7-2 with TRBJ2-1; maybe TRBD1 (5 bases). Trimming removed 7 bases from V and 0 bases from J, with 7 bases in between. This CDR3 is built from 13 residues. Germline CDR1 is SGHTA and CDR2 is FQGNSA. The CDR3 spells CASKQDSYNEQFF. The CDR3 coding sequence is TGTGCCAGCAAACAGGACTCCTACAATGAGCAGTTCTTC.